This T cell receptor (beta chain) was sequenced in a study of blood T cell repertoires in COVID-19 (dated by TCRdb to the early 2020s). With respect to the entire study: The collaborator samples originated in the United States, Italy and Spain and spanned the acute and convalescent phases of COVID-19. The material from the prospective study consisted of cDNA or gDNA derived from T cells, B-cell-depleted T cells, or PBMCs. Deeply sampled blood TCRbeta repertoires from subjects exposed to, actively infected with, or recovered from COVID-19 were included in the dataset. The repertoires were released in a freely available public database meant as a resource for research on the immune response to SARS-CoV-2. The samples were drawn from two sources: the first 160 participants of the ongoing ImmuneRACE study, and 1,000 to 1,500 subjects contributed by 6 global collaborators. The sample metadata nearly always contained a de-identified subject ID, COVID-19 status, age in years and sex. Where HLA class I and class II types were available, the types were taken from metadata supplied by the sample provider, not from assay-based typing.

Reading from cysteine to phenylalanine, the CDR3 counts 15 amino acids. The sequence is cut down to CDR3 DNA, 45 bases in frame from base 1. Trimmed from V: 2 bases; trimmed from J: 5 bases; junction bases lacking a gene match: 7. Looking up the germline V gene yields CDR1 MNHEY and CDR2 SVGAGI. On this clone: It lacks a known antigen. The input lacks base qualities; no much larger clone sits a single base away.

TCRbeta CDR3 regions were amplified from genomic DNA using the immunoSEQ Assay, a bias-controlled multiplex PCR. As for the original processing: The number of nucleated cells in each sample was estimated by amplification of reference gene primers within the assay. To quantify the absolute abundance of each unique TCRbeta CDR3 rearrangement, sequence reads were collapsed and filtered. For each sample, productive Simpson clonality was calculated by taking the square root of Simpson's diversity index across productive rearrangements. What TCRdb holds here is the immuneACCESS table cut down to in-frame rearrangements. Part of the clones is not present; checked against another copy, under half of the missing clones reflect an unresolved V gene, and the others are unexplained. Clone size and the V and J calls come from that table; the DNA yielded D and trimming. This sample comprises 100,000 to 150,000 clones, over 80% of them detected only once. The top ten hold approximately 8.7% of the sample.

The research as a whole found: How much clinical and demographic metadata was included differed by source and by participant, and the metadata was provided uncurated.

Each collaborating institution followed its own protocols to collect whole blood in K2EDTA tubes. For TCRbeta analysis, collaborators shipped samples as frozen whole blood, isolated PBMCs, or DNA extracted from either of those sample types. Sequencing used peripheral blood. The chain couples TRBV6-5 to TRBJ2-5, and TRBD1 aligns with 8 junction nucleotides. The sequence was obtained from a middle-aged man with active or convalescent COVID-19. The CDR3 is CASSYGQGADETQYF. The DNA sequence reads TGTGCCAGCAGTTACGGGCAGGGGGCCGACGAGACCCAGTACTTC.